Below are 24 T cell receptor beta chains sequenced from a single sample in a study of patients and donors after allogeneic stem cell transplantation. TCRdb fed the RT-PCR reads into MiXCR, producing one record per CDR3 protein. The table includes about a million distinct CDR3 sequences, roughly 17% detected once. The sequenced sample consisted of blood, either unsorted or a sorted T cell fraction (not recorded which). The receptors shown here come from a human donor who was either an allogeneic HSCT recipient or a stem cell or donor lymphocyte infusion donor (not recorded which). It is not recorded whose cells these are; they may come from a transplant donor.

In this sample, this clonotype turned up a few times. The J gene is TRBJ2-1, the V gene TRBV29-1; D is uncertain. Trimming left V 3 bases short and J 4 bases short, with 7 bases between. The CDR3 is made up of 12 amino acids. Germline CDR1 reads SQVTM; CDR2 reads ANQGSEA. In DNA, the CDR3 is TGCAGCGTTGAGATTAAATACAATGAGCAGTTCTTC. Encoded protein: CSVEIKYNEQFF.

This chain's CDR3 is CASSYRDIPYEQYF. The CDR3 DNA follows: TGTGCCAGCAGCTACCGGGACATTCCCTACGAGCAGTACTTC. The chain has TRBV14 and TRBJ2-7, with D perhaps matching TRBD1 (6 bases). Per germline, CDR1 SGHDN and CDR2 FVKESK. V was shortened by 5 bases and J by 2 bases, with 13 bases between the two germline ends. CDR3 length: 14 residues.

This clonotype was picked up a small number of times. V gene TRBV4-3 combines with J gene TRBJ1-5; D is perhaps TRBD1 (5 bases). Deletions cut 3 bases from V and 4 bases from J, with 13 bases between. CDR1 is LGHNA and CDR2 is YSLEER in the germline V gene. The CDR3 has 15 amino acids. This chain's CDR3 is CASSHEPGGNQPQHF. The CDR3 DNA follows: TGCGCCAGCAGCCACGAACCGGGGGGGAATCAGCCCCAGCATTTT.

At least ten counts were recorded for this clonotype. The rearrangement uses TRBV27 and TRBJ1-1; D is unclear. V was clipped by 7 bases and J by 6 bases, with 6 bases between them. The germline gives CDR1 MNHEY, CDR2 SMNVEV (reference sequence). The CDR3 has 10 amino acids. CDR3 protein: CASNLAEAFF. CDR3 DNA: TGTGCCAGCAACCTCGCTGAAGCTTTCTTT.

About this clonotype: At one end, the junction sequence differs from germline, possibly due to a read error. The chain combines TRBV11-2 with TRBJ2-3; the match to TRBD1 covers 10 bases. Germline V gene sequence: CDR1 SGHAT, CDR2 FQNNGV. The CDR3 runs 15 residues. CDR3 in amino acids: CASSSTLFDRGPIIF. CDR3 DNA sequence: TGTGCCAGCAGCTCGACTCTTTTTGACAGGGGGCCAATAATTTTT.

This clonotype was counted only a few times. The chain recombines TRBV29-1 with TRBJ2-7; 7 bases are a match to TRBD2. CDR3 length: 15 amino acids. Trimming took 6 bases from V and 0 from J; bases not matched to a gene: 11. Germline V gene lookup returns CDR1 SQVTM and CDR2 ANQGSEA. This chain's CDR3 is CSVKGAGFSSYEQYF. Written as DNA, the CDR3 is TGCAGCGTGAAAGGAGCGGGGTTTAGCTCCTACGAGCAGTACTTC.

This chain's CDR3 is CASSYLAGGYEQYF. DNA for the CDR3: TGTGCCAGCAGCTACCTAGCGGGGGGTTACGAGCAGTACTTC. The rearrangement uses TRBV3-1 and TRBJ2-7; 11 bases agree with TRBD2. The CDR3 extends over 14 amino acids. The V segment lost 5 bases and the J segment 4 bases; nucleotides outside the gene matches: 4. Germline V lookup: CDR1 LGHDT, CDR2 YNNKEL (reference sequence).

The chain joins TRBV14 to TRBJ2-7, with D tentatively TRBD2 (5 bases). The CDR3 has 15 residues. The V gene lost 1 base and the J gene lost 3 bases, with 13 bases spanning the gap. CDR1 is SGHDN and CDR2 is FVKESK in the germline V gene. CDR3: CASSQGSGPVYEQYF. CDR3 DNA: TGTGCCAGCAGCCAAGGGAGCGGACCGGTCTACGAGCAGTACTTC.

V usage is TRBV6-2 or TRBV6-3 and J usage is TRBJ2-7; D is ambiguous. The CDR3 consists of 15 residues. V dropped 0 bases and J dropped 3 bases, with 12 bases sitting between them. Per the germline V gene, CDR1 is MNHEY and CDR2 is SVGEGT. The chain's CDR3 is CASSYSSTGDYEQYF. The CDR3 bases are TGTGCCAGCAGTTACTCTTCCACGGGCGACTACGAGCAGTACTTC.

This chain joins TRBV2 and TRBJ1-5, with 7 bases lining up with TRBD1. The germline V gene has CDR1 SNHLY and CDR2 FYNNEI. V trimming: 6 bases; J trimming: 0 bases; junction bases outside the gene matches: 5. This CDR3 region has 15 residues. The CDR3 region has the DNA TGTGCCAGCAGGCGGGACAGTTCTAGCAATCAGCCCCAGCATTTT. This sequence encodes CASRRDSSSNQPQHF.

The J gene is TRBJ2-5, the V gene TRBV7-8; a possible D gene is TRBD2 (5 bases). The CDR3 totals 15 residues. Between the trimmed V and J ends, which lost 7 bases and 5 bases, there was a span of 20 bases. The germline V gene has CDR1 SGHVS and CDR2 FQNEAQ. CDR3 loop: CASTALNGEWETQYF. The DNA for the CDR3 is TGTGCCAGCACCGCACTCAACGGGGAGTGGGAGACCCAGTACTTC.

This clonotype was seen more than once but under ten times. Here the CDR3 DNA reads TGTGCCAGCAGTTTGACACTAGCGGGGAGACGCACAGATACGCAGTATTTT. It encodes CASSLTLAGRRTDTQYF. V gene TRBV27 combines with J gene TRBJ2-3; TRBD2 aligns across 10 bases. After removal of 3 bases from V and 1 base from J, the junction contained 7 bases not matched to a gene. The CDR3 consists of 17 residues. Looked up from germline, CDR1 is MNHEY and CDR2 is SMNVEV (reference sequence).

This chain joins TRBV2 and TRBJ2-6, with 10 bases that match TRBD1. The CDR3 loop spans 19 amino acids. Germline CDR1 and CDR2: SNHLY and FYNNEI. Losses at the gene ends were 5 bases for V and 0 bases for J; bases not matched to a gene: 10. As DNA, the CDR3 is TGTGCCAGCAGTTTGGCCGGGACAGGGGCCCCCTCTGGGGCCAACGTCCTGACTTTC. The encoded protein is CASSLAGTGAPSGANVLTF.

This clonotype has only one observation. The J gene is TRBJ2-4, the V gene TRBV7-2; 11 nucleotides align to TRBD2. Trimming took 5 bases from V and 5 from J; bases not matched to a gene: 11. The CDR3 is 17 residues long. Germline V lookup: CDR1 SGHTA, CDR2 FQGNSA. CDR3 DNA: TGTGCCAGCAGCCCAGATCTTTGGACTAGCGGGCAAAACATTCAGTACTTC. This translates into CASSPDLWTSGQNIQYF. Filled out from reference TRBV7-2 and TRBJ2-4, the complete variable domain reads GAGVSQSPSNKVTEKGKDVELRCDPISGHTALYWYRQSLGQGLEFLIYFQGNSAPDKSGLPSDRFSAERTGGSVSTLTIQRTQQEDSAVYLCASSPDLWTSGQNIQYFGAGTRLSVL.

The chain recombines TRBV7-9 with TRBJ2-1; D is perhaps TRBD2 (5 bases). V was trimmed by 2 bases and J by 6 bases, leaving 8 bases between them. Germline loops: CDR1 SEHNR, CDR2 FQNEAQ (reference sequence). This CDR3 has 13 amino acids. CDR3 nucleotide sequence: TGTGCCAGCAGCTTACCAGGACTCAATGAGCAGTTCTTC. It encodes CASSLPGLNEQFF.

For this clonotype: A read error is possible here, since a much larger clone lies one base away. The chain joins TRBV27 to TRBJ1-5; D is unresolved. V lost 2 bases to trimming and J lost 1 base, with 6 bases between them. The CDR3 is 14 residues long. Germline V gene sequence: CDR1 MNHEY, CDR2 SMNVEV (reference sequence). Here the CDR3 reads CASSLMDSNQPQHF. CDR3 DNA: TGTGCCAGCAGTTTAATGGACAGCAATCAGCCCCAGCATTTT.

The chain employs TRBV20-1 and TRBJ1-1, with D uncertain. Deletions cut 0 bases from V and 1 base from J, with 15 bases between. CDR1 and CDR2 (germline): DFQATT, SNEGSKA (reference sequence). The CDR3 has 16 amino acids. CDR3 DNA: TGCAGTGCTAGAGATCCGGCCCGAGCCTCGAACACTGAAGCTTTCTTT. Its translation is CSARDPARASNTEAFF.

This clonotype was seen many times. J is TRBJ1-2 and V is TRBV6-5; no definite D call. Germline values: CDR1 MNHEY, CDR2 SVGAGI. V was cut by 2 bases and J by 3 bases, with 7 bases left in between. There are 13 residues in the CDR3. In DNA form, the CDR3 reads TGTGCCAGCAGTTACACCACAGACTATGGCTACACCTTC. Protein: CASSYTTDYGYTF.

Only one count was recorded for this clonotype. The chain uses TRBV7-9 and TRBJ2-4; a weak D match, TRBD2 (5 bases). The V end was cut by 1 base, the J end by 4 bases, with 8 bases between. This CDR3 spans 14 amino acids. Germline V CDR1 and CDR2: SEHNR, FQNEAQ (reference sequence). The CDR3 DNA reads TGTGCCAGCAGCTTAGATGCGGGTAAAAACATTCAGTACTTC. This gives the protein CASSLDAGKNIQYF.

This clonotype was seen more than once but under ten times. The chain recombines TRBV12-3 or TRBV12-4 with TRBJ1-2, with D possibly being TRBD1 (5 bases). This CDR3 contains 15 residues. The V and J ends lost 2 bases and 2 bases respectively, with 12 bases between them. The CDR3 DNA follows: TGTGCCAGCAGTTTAAGTACAGGTTCCAACTATGGCTACACCTTC. This gives the protein CASSLSTGSNYGYTF.

The CDR3 bases are TGTGCTAGTGGTTTCCTAGGGGGCGGTGGCTACACCTTC. As protein: CASGFLGGGGYTF. The J gene is TRBJ1-2, the V gene TRBV12-5; 7 bases match TRBD1. Germline trimming cut 3 bases from V and 7 bases from J; bases unmatched to any gene: 5. This CDR3 spans 13 amino acids. Looked up from germline, CDR1 is LGHNT and CDR2 is FRNRAP.

In the case of this clonotype: The junction does not match germline at one end; this may be a read error. The rearrangement joins TRBV10-3 to TRBJ2-3; D not resolved. This CDR3 is built from 13 residues. Germline-derived CDR1 and CDR2 are ENHRY and SYGVKD. The CDR3 region has the DNA TGTGCCATCAGCGAGTCGCGCACAGATACGCAGTATTTT. Translating it yields CAISESRTDTQYF.

A few counts support this clonotype. The chain combines TRBV24-1 with TRBJ2-1, with TRBD2 matching over 10 bases. CDR1 and CDR2 (germline): KGHDR, SFDVKD. The V segment lost 9 bases and the J segment 5 bases; nucleotides outside the gene matches: 6. The CDR3 loop spans 14 amino acids. The CDR3 sequence is CATAKSGRDNEQFF. The CDR3, as DNA: TGTGCCACCGCTAAGAGCGGGAGGGACAATGAGCAGTTCTTC.

This clonotype occurred a few times. V is TRBV18 and J is TRBJ2-7; D is perhaps TRBD2 (5 bases). The length of the CDR3 is 13 residues. V lost 3 bases to trimming and J lost 3 bases, with 9 bases between them. Germline loops: CDR1 KGHSH, CDR2 LQKENI. CDR3: CASSPQTNYEQYF. The CDR3 coding sequence is TGTGCCAGCTCACCGCAGACTAACTACGAGCAGTACTTC.